This TCR beta chain was sequenced in a study of Ad26.COV2.S vaccination and SARS-CoV-2 variants. Study-wide points: Reportedly, after vaccination the spike-specific CD8+ and CD4+ T cell responses displayed substantial breadth.

Documented treatment: about 20 received Ad26.COV2.S at low or high dose, single or two shots; a few received placebo; per-sample allocation not given. Vaccine and placebo recipients were sampled on day 63 after the first injection. Recruitment in Boston yielded a donor of adult age, 18-55 years. The vaccine delivered Wuhan-strain SARS-CoV-2 spike through an Ad26 vector. Regarding this clone: What it binds is not known.

Sequencing used immunoSEQ multiplex PCR; TCRdb keeps in-frame clones, though not all of them. The repertoire consists of 400,000 to 450,000 clones, with around 91% occurring once and the leading ten covering 4.3%. The CDR3 length is 15 residues. Trimming cost V 3 bases and J 0 bases; bases outside gene matches: 4. Germline assignment: CDR1 SNHLY and CDR2 FYNNEI. Source: peripheral blood, taken in a trial of Ad26.COV2.S vaccine versus placebo. This rearrangement joins TRBV2 to TRBJ2-7; 8 bases are shared with TRBD2. The receptor was isolated from a person aged 18-60 years who received the Ad26.COV2.S COVID-19 vaccine or a placebo. The DNA for the CDR3 is TGTGCCAGCAGTGAGGGGCGGGAGGACTCCTACGAGCAGTACTTC. Translation: CASSEGREDSYEQYF.